A selection of T cell receptor beta chains follows, all from one sample in a study of T cells in Graves' hyperthyroidism and ophthalmopathy. TCRdb re-analysed the multiplex PCR reads in MiXCR, keeping a single row per CDR3 protein. The data show more than 500,000 distinct CDR3 sequences, about 17% seen once. The sequenced sample consisted of blood. Every receptor here comes from a woman in her twenties or thirties with Graves' hyperthyroidism. The CDR3 runs from the conserved cysteine through the conserved F or W. Each record gives: CDR3 protein, CDR3 DNA, D gene, clone size, V gene, CDR3 length, J gene. The D gene is left open where the match is weak. Size values are once, few and many counts, or a class for expanded clones, and some rows have none.

CASSPVGSSTNEQYF | TGTGCCAGCAGCCCGGTCGGGAGTTCAACCAACGAGCAGTACTTC | - | many | TRBV7-9 | 15 | TRBJ2-7
CATRGVVQDEQFF | TGTGCCACCAGGGGAGTGGTACAGGATGAGCAGTTCTTC | - | few | TRBV24-1 | 13 | TRBJ2-1
CASSFDPQGASGNTIYF | TGCGCCAGCAGCTTTGACCCTCAGGGGGCCTCTGGAAACACCATATATTTT | TRBD1 | few | TRBV5-1 | 17 | TRBJ1-3
CASSLDTGRAWETQYF | TGTGCCAGCAGCTTAGATACCGGGAGGGCCTGGGAGACCCAGTACTTC | TRBD2 | many | TRBV11-2 | 16 | TRBJ2-5
CASSPQGPTEAFF | TGTGCCAGCTCACCCCAGGGGCCCACTGAAGCTTTCTTT | - | few | TRBV18 | 13 | TRBJ1-1
CASPPLIGTGLSYEQYF | TGTGCCAGCCCCCCCTTGATTGGGACGGGACTAAGCTACGAGCAGTACTTC | TRBD2 | once | TRBV9 | 17 | TRBJ2-7
CAWNRQFAEAFF | TGTGCCTGGAACAGACAGTTTGCTGAAGCTTTCTTT | - | few | TRBV30 | 12 | TRBJ1-1
CASSPFGQVSYEQYF | TGTGCCAGCAGTCCATTCGGACAGGTCTCCTACGAGCAGTACTTC | TRBD1 | many | TRBV28 | 15 | TRBJ2-7
CASSSQQGGSAGANVLTF | TGTGCCAGCAGTTCCCAACAGGGAGGGAGCGCTGGGGCCAACGTCCTGACTTTC | - | many | TRBV12-3/TRBV12-4 | 18 | TRBJ2-6
CASSADRGQLGEQYF | TGTGCCAGCAGCGCCGACAGGGGGCAATTGGGTGAGCAGTACTTC | TRBD1 | many | TRBV7-2 | 15 | TRBJ2-7
CASSLAETSRNEQFF | TGTGCCAGCAGCTTAGCGGAGACTAGCAGAAATGAGCAGTTCTTC | TRBD2 | many | TRBV7-8 | 15 | TRBJ2-1
CASSALIRSTEAFF | TGCGCCAGCAGCGCCCTCATACGATCCACTGAAGCTTTCTTT | - | - | TRBV5-1 | 14 | TRBJ1-1
CASSTSGGVGYGYTF | TGTGCCAGCAGTACCTCAGGGGGAGTAGGCTATGGCTACACCTTC | TRBD1 | - | TRBV28 | 15 | TRBJ1-2
CAILLTGELFF | TGTGCCATCCTTCTAACCGGGGAGCTGTTTTTT | - | few | TRBV27 | 11 | TRBJ2-2
CASSYPALPSGNTIYF | TGTGCCAGCAGTTACCCTGCGCTCCCGTCTGGAAACACCATATATTTT | - | - | TRBV6-2/TRBV6-3 | 16 | TRBJ1-3
CASSLTDRTSTDTQYF | TGTGCCAGCAGTCTAACGGACAGGACAAGCACAGATACGCAGTATTTT | TRBD1 | many | TRBV27 | 16 | TRBJ2-3
CASSLDTGDSYEQYF | TGTGCCAGCAGCTTAGACACAGGAGACTCCTACGAGCAGTACTTC | - | few | TRBV7-2 | 15 | TRBJ2-7